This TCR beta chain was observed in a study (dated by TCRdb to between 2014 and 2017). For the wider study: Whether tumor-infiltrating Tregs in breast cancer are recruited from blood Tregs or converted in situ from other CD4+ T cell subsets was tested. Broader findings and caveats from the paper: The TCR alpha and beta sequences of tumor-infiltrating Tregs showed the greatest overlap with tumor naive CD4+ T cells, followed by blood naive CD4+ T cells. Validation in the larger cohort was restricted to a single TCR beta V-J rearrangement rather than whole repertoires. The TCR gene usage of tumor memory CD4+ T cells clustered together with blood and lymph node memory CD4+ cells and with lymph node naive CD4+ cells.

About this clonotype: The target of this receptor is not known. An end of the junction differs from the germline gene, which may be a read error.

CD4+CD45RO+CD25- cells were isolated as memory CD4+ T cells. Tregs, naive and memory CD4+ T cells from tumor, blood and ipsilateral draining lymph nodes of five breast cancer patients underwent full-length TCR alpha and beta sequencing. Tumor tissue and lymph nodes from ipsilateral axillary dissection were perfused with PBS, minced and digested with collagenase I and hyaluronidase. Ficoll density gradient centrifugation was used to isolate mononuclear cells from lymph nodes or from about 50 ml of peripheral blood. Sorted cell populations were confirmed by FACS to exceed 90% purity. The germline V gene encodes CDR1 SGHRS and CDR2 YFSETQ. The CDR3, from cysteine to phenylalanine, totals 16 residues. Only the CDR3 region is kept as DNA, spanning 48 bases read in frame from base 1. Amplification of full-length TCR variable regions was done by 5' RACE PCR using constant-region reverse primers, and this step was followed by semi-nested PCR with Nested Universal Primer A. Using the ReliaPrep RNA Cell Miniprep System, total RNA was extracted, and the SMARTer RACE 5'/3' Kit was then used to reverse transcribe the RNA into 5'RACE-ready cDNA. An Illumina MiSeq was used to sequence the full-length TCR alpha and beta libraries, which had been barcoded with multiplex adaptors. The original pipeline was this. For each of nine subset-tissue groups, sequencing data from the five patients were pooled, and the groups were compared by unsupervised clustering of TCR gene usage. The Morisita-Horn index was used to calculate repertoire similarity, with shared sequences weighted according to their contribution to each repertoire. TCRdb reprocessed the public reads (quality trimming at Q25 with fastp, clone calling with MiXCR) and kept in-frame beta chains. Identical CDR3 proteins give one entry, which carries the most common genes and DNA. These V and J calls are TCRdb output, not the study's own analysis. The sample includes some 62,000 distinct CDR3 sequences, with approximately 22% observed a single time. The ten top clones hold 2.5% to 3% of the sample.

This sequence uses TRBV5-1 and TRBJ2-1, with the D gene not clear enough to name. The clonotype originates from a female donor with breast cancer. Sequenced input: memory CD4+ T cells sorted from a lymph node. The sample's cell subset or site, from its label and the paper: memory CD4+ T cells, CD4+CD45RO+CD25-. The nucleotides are TGCGCCAGCAGCTTGGGGGCACAGCCCACCCACAATGAGCAGTCCTTC. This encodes CASSLGAQPTHNEQSF. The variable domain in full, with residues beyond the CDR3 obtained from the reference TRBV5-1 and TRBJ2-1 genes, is KAGVTQTPRYLIKTRGQQVTLSCSPISGHRSVSWYQQTPGQGLQFLFEYFSETQRNKGNFPGRFSGRQFSNSRSEMNVSTLELGDSALYLCASSLGAQPTHNEQSFGPGTRLTVL.